Presented here are 22 T cell receptor beta chains from one specimen sequenced in a study of T cells in tuberculosis. Produced via immunoSEQ multiplex PCR; TCRdb's table is partial and in-frame only. The sample records tens of thousands of clones, roughly 92% being singletons. The sequencing sample was made of PBMCs. These receptors all stem from a donor aged 10-29 years with latent tuberculosis or without tuberculosis infection.

Details on this clone: The junction shows a germline mismatch at one end, possibly a read error. The chain employs TRBV6-5 and TRBJ2-5, with D perhaps matching TRBD2 (7 bases). This CDR3 is 15 amino acids long. The V gene's germline CDR1 is MNHEY and CDR2 SVGAGI. CDR3 residues: CASTYWGGGGETQYF. CDR3 DNA: TGTGCCAGCACTTACTGGGGGGGAGGGGGAGAGACCCAGTACTTC.

This rearrangement joins TRBV7-2 to TRBJ2-1; D may be TRBD2 (6 bases). The germline V and J ends were trimmed by 3 bases and 10 bases, with 10 bases remaining between them. CDR1 and CDR2 from the germline V gene are SGHTA and FQGNSA. The CDR3 totals 12 residues. The CDR3 reads CASSLEGFEQFF. CDR3 coding DNA: TGTGCCAGCAGCTTGGAGGGGTTCGAGCAGTTCTTC.

V usage is TRBV9 and J usage is TRBJ2-1; D gene uncertain. Germline V gene data show CDR1 as SGDLS and CDR2 as YYNGEE. Trimming shortened V by 3 bases and J by 3 bases, and 13 bases separated the two germline ends. This CDR3 region has 15 residues. CDR3 in DNA: TGTGCCAGCAGCGGAGCCCTAGTAAACTACAATGAGCAGTTCTTC. Translating gives CASSGALVNYNEQFF.

The CDR3 nucleotides read TGTGCCACCAGCAGGGGACAGCTCACCCTCCAAGAGACCCAGTACTTC. Its protein product is CATSRGQLTLQETQYF. The rearrangement uses TRBV15 and TRBJ2-5; the match to TRBD1 covers 7 bases. The CDR3 is made up of 16 amino acids. Germline values: CDR1 LNHNV, CDR2 YYDKDF (reference sequence). V lost 3 bases to trimming and J lost 1 base; unmatched junction nucleotides: 8.

The chain uses TRBV27 and TRBJ2-1, with D possibly TRBD2 on 6 matching bases. Germline V gene data show CDR1 as MNHEY and CDR2 as SMNVEV (reference sequence). This CDR3 contains 15 residues. V was clipped by 5 bases and J by 2 bases, with 13 bases between them. The chain's CDR3 is CASSPRGGAYNEQFF. The CDR3 nucleotides read TGTGCCAGCAGTCCCCGTGGAGGGGCCTACAATGAGCAGTTCTTC.

The CDR3: CASSPPPRDGNYGYTF. The CDR3 nucleotides read TGTGCCAGCAGCCCTCCCCCCAGGGATGGAAACTATGGCTACACCTTC. This rearrangement joins TRBV7-2 to TRBJ1-2; D possibly corresponds to TRBD1 (5 bases). Germline loops: CDR1 SGHTA, CDR2 FQGNSA. Trimming stripped 5 bases from V and 2 bases from J, with 18 bases between. The CDR3 is 16 amino acids.

This clone appeared a few times. This sequence joins TRBV28 and TRBJ1-2, with no clear D. The V gene's germline CDR1 is MDHEN and CDR2 SYDVKM. Trimming removed 3 bases at V and 3 bases at J, with 14 bases between. The CDR3 covers 15 residues. Here the CDR3 reads CASSLGGRSYYGYTF. CDR3 DNA: TGTGCCAGCAGTTTGGGAGGACGGAGCTACTATGGCTACACCTTC.

In this sample, this clone turned up once. The chain carries TRBV5-8 and TRBJ1-1, with 10 bases lining up with TRBD1. The CDR3 is 16 amino acids. Per the germline V gene, CDR1 is SGHTS and CDR2 is YDEGEE. Germline trimming cut 4 bases from V and 2 bases from J; bases unmatched to any gene: 8. The CDR3, as DNA: TGTGCCAGCAGCCCTTTCGGACAGGGGGGAAACACTGAAGCTTTCTTT. It is translated as CASSPFGQGGNTEAFF.

As DNA, the CDR3 is TGTGCCAGCAGCGTAGCGACTAGCGGGGGGCTCTACAATGAGCAGTTCTTC. Protein sequence: CASSVATSGGLYNEQFF. The rearrangement joins TRBV9 to TRBJ2-1, with 13 nucleotides matching TRBD2. J gave up 3 bases and V 0 bases, and 3 bases lay outside the gene matches. The CDR3 length is 17 residues. The germline CDR1 and CDR2 sequences are SGDLS and YYNGEE. The full variable domain, with the rest looked up from reference TRBV9 and TRBJ2-1, is DSGVTQTPKHLITATGQRVTLRCSPRSGDLSVYWYQQSLDQGLQFLIQYYNGEERAKGNILERFSAQQFPDLHSELNLSSLELGDSALYFCASSVATSGGLYNEQFFGPGTRLTVL.

This sequence joins TRBV28 and TRBJ2-3; TRBD2 matches at 9 bases. The trim removed 6 bases at V and 10 bases at J, leaving 5 bases unmatched. Germline V gene data show CDR1 as MDHEN and CDR2 as SYDVKM. The CDR3 spans 12 residues. The CDR3 bases are TGTGCCAGCAGCCTTACTAGCGGGTCGCAGTATTTT. Translating it yields CASSLTSGSQYF. Full variable domain (remainder filled in from reference TRBV28 and TRBJ2-3): DVKVTQSSRYLVKRTGEKVFLECVQDMDHENMFWYRQDPGLGLRLIYFSYDVKMKEKGDIPEGYSVSREKKERFSLILESASTNQTSMYLCASSLTSGSQYFGPGTRLTVL.

The rearrangement uses TRBV29-1 and TRBJ2-3, with D possibly being TRBD2 (6 bases). The CDR3 is 16 amino acids. V lost 0 bases and J lost 0, with 13 bases in between. Germline CDR1 and CDR2: SQVTM and ANQGSEA. The CDR3 bases are TGCAGCGTTGAAGAGGAGGGCAGAAGAAGCACAGATACGCAGTATTTT. Translation gives CSVEEEGRRSTDTQYF.

The V gene is TRBV6-1, the J gene TRBJ2-3, with TRBD1 matching 10 bases. This CDR3 contains 17 residues. Unmatched junction bases numbered 10, after V lost 4 bases and J lost 3 bases. CDR1 and CDR2 from the germline V gene are MNHNS and SASEGT. The CDR3 nucleotides read TGTGCCAGCAGTGCAATTATAGGGGACAGGGGAACAGATACGCAGTATTTT. Its translation is CASSAIIGDRGTDTQYF.

The rearrangement uses TRBV28 and TRBJ1-5; maybe TRBD1 (5 bases). Trimming removed 5 bases at V and 4 bases at J, with 18 bases between. The CDR3 length is 16 residues. CDR1 and CDR2 (germline): MDHEN, SYDVKM. This chain's CDR3 is CASSTRVGILNQPQHF. DNA of the CDR3: TGTGCCAGCAGTACCAGGGTGGGGATACTAAATCAGCCCCAGCATTTT.

The chain employs TRBV28 and TRBJ1-5; 8 bases are shared with TRBD1. Germline V CDR1 and CDR2: MDHEN, SYDVKM. The CDR3 consists of 14 residues. Germline trimming cut 3 bases from V and 4 bases from J; bases unmatched to any gene: 2. The CDR3 DNA is TGTGCCAGCAGTTTCTACAGGGGGAATCAGCCCCAGCATTTT. Protein: CASSFYRGNQPQHF.

The chain employs TRBV19 and TRBJ2-7; 7 bases map to TRBD2. CDR3 length: 13 residues. Germline V gene data show CDR1 as LNHDA and CDR2 as SQIVND (reference sequence). With V trimmed by 10 bases and J by 2 bases, 8 bases remained unmatched. The CDR3 region is CATAAGATYEQYF. DNA for the CDR3: TGTGCCACGGCGGCGGGAGCCACCTACGAGCAGTACTTC.

This sequence joins TRBV28 and TRBJ1-1, with unresolved D. This CDR3 contains 13 residues. Germline-derived CDR1 and CDR2 are MDHEN and SYDVKM. Trimming removed 7 bases from V and 4 bases from J, with 13 bases in between. This CDR3 reads CASTSGRVTEAFF. The CDR3 DNA follows: TGTGCCAGCACCTCGGGGAGGGTCACTGAAGCTTTCTTT.

The chain combines TRBV5-5 with TRBJ2-3; D is possibly TRBD2 (5 bases). Germline assignment: CDR1 SGHKS and CDR2 YYEKEE (reference sequence). The CDR3 spans 16 residues. The V end lost 2 bases, the J end lost 0 bases, and 13 bases lay between the germline ends. The CDR3 is CASSFDSAASTDTQYF. In nucleotides, the CDR3 is TGTGCCAGCAGCTTTGATAGCGCGGCTAGCACAGATACGCAGTATTTT.

J is TRBJ2-5 and V is TRBV6-5, with D unclear. The CDR3 covers 13 residues. CDR1 MNHEY and CDR2 SVGAGI come from the germline V gene. The V gene lost 6 bases and the J gene lost 5 bases, with 13 bases spanning the gap. The CDR3 sequence is CASSQTPLETQYF. CDR3 sequence (DNA): TGTGCCAGCAGCCAAACTCCTCTGGAGACCCAGTACTTC.

The V and J genes are TRBV28 and TRBJ2-1; possibly TRBD2 for D (5 bases). Germline V gene data show CDR1 as MDHEN and CDR2 as SYDVKM. This CDR3 has 11 residues. The CDR3 here is CATSSYNEQFF. CDR3 bases: TGTGCAACTAGCTCCTACAATGAGCAGTTCTTC.

J is TRBJ2-7 and V is TRBV19; D call uncertain. The germline V and J ends were trimmed by 2 bases and 5 bases, with 10 bases remaining between them. The CDR3 has 13 amino acids. CDR1 and CDR2 from the germline V gene are LNHDA and SQIVND (reference sequence). The CDR3 DNA reads TGTGCCAGTAGTATATCTACCGTAGACGAGCAGTACTTC. Translation: CASSISTVDEQYF.

The chain combines TRBV7-3 with TRBJ2-7; tentative D call: TRBD2 (6 bases). Germline CDR1 reads SGHTA; CDR2 reads FQGTGA. Trimming stripped 1 base from V and 3 bases from J, with 22 bases between. The CDR3 sequence is 18 residues long. DNA of the CDR3: TGTGCCAGCAGCTTAAGGCCCAGCGGAGGGTATGGGATCTACGAGCAGTACTTC. This encodes CASSLRPSGGYGIYEQYF.

This chain links TRBV27 with TRBJ2-1, with TRBD2 matching 10 bases. Losses at the gene ends were 2 bases for V and 6 bases for J; bases not matched to a gene: 4. Germline-derived CDR1 and CDR2 are MNHEY and SMNVEV (reference sequence). The CDR3 sequence is 15 residues long. The CDR3 loop is CASSLTLAGINEQFF. Written as DNA, the CDR3 is TGTGCCAGCAGTTTAACACTAGCGGGAATCAATGAGCAGTTCTTC.